This paragraph covers one T cell receptor (beta chain) sequence. Germline CDR1 reads GTSNPN; CDR2 reads SVGIG (reference sequence). The CDR3 is made up of 14 amino acids. The V segment lost 0 bases and the J segment 9 bases; nucleotides outside the gene matches: 8. The sample belongs to a study of blood T cell repertoires in COVID-19. Study overall: The United States, Italy and Spain were the sources of the acute and convalescent COVID-19 samples.

In the original workflow: Reference gene primer amplification yielded estimated nucleated cell counts. Assay: immunoSEQ multiplex PCR; the TCRdb copy retains only in-frame clones and omits some. V and J calls plus clone size are reproduced from that table; the DNA served to infer D and trimming. This table holds some 110,000 clones, around 90% found once. The receptor comes from a man in his fifties with COVID-19, enrolled during active disease. The chain couples TRBV30 to TRBJ2-1; 7 positions agree with TRBD2. Sequencing was done on a sample of peripheral blood. CDR3 in DNA: TGTGCCTGGAGTGTAGGCGGGAGCTCTATTGAGCAGTTCTTC. It translates to CAWSVGGSSIEQFF.